This T cell receptor beta chain was recovered during a study of blood T cell repertoires in COVID-19. The wider study: The United States, Italy and Spain were the sources of the acute and convalescent COVID-19 samples.

Germline loops: CDR1 MNHEY, CDR2 SVGAGI. The CDR3 totals 13 residues. Trimming cost V 6 bases and J 2 bases; bases outside gene matches: 1. Assay used: immunoSEQ multiplex PCR; TCRdb lists only in-frame clones, some missing. Of approximately 46,000 clones listed, roughly 87% are singletons. The sequenced sample consisted of peripheral blood. The chain is built from TRBV6-5 and TRBJ1-5; TRBD1 aligns across 7 bases. The source is a man in his 70s with active COVID-19. This CDR3 reads CASSGTGNQPQHF. The CDR3 bases are TGTGCCAGCAGCGGGACAGGCAATCAGCCCCAGCATTTT.